This T cell receptor (beta chain) was sequenced during a study of beta chain features in type 1 diabetes. The wider study: Healthy donors and patients had similar age, gender and cell yields. Cells sorted and examined across all samples totaled 90 million to 120 million.

The CDR3 consists of 16 residues. Germline-derived CDR1 and CDR2 are SGHNT and YYREEE (reference sequence). V was clipped by 0 bases and J by 2 bases; unmatched bases: 5. Sorting with CD45RO/CCR7/CD25/CD127/CD95/CD27 yielded naive, central memory, regulatory and stem-like memory CD4+ cells. Sequenced material consisted of expressed TCRB transcripts (all of the isolated RNA was reverse transcribed). Some 3.3 million reads was the average for naive, central memory and regulatory T cell samples. Sequencing used immunoSEQ multiplex PCR; TCRdb keeps in-frame clones, though not all of them. The table has about 620,000 clones, roughly a sixth seen once; the top ten hold 0.07% to 0.095%.

The clonotype comes from a man aged 18 to 30 in good health. Material: naive CD4+ T cells from blood. The chain has TRBV5-4 and TRBJ1-2; TRBD1 aligns across 9 bases. Written as DNA, the CDR3 is TGTGCCAGCAGCTTGGGTGGGGACAGGGTGAACTATGGCTACACCTTC. Translating gives CASSLGGDRVNYGYTF. The entire variable domain, with the rest obtained from reference TRBV5-4 and TRBJ1-2, is as follows: ETGVTQSPTHLIKTRGQQVTLRCSSQSGHNTVSWYQQALGQGPQFIFQYYREEENGRGNFPPRFSGLQFPNYSSELNVNALELDDSALYLCASSLGGDRVNYGYTFGSGTRLTVV.